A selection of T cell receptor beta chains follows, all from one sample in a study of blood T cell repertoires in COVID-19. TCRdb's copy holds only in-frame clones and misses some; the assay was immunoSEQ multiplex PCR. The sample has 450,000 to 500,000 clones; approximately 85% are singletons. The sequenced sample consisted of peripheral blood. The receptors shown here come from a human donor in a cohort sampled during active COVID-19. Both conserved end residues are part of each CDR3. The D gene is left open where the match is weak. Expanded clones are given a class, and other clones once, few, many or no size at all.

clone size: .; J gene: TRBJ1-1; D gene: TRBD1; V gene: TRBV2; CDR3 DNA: TGTGCCAGCAGTATCGGACAGGGAAAGAACACTGAAGCTTTCTTT; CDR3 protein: CASSIGQGKNTEAFF
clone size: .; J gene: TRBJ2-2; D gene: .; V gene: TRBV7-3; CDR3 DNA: TGTGCCAGCAGATGGAGGGCCGACGGCGGGGAGCTGTTTTTT; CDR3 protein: CASRWRADGGELFF
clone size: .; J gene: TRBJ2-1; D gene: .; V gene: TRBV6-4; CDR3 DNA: TGTGCCAGCAGTGCGAACAGGGACGAGCAGTTCTTC; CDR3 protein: CASSANRDEQFF
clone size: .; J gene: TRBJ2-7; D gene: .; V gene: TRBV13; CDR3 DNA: TGTGCCAGCAGCTTTTCGGGATACGAGCAGTACTTC; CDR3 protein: CASSFSGYEQYF
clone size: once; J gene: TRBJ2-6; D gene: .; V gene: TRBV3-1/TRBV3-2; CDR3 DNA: TGTGCCAGCAGCCCCTGGGGGCCCGACTCTGGGGCCAACGTCCTGACTTTC; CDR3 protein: CASSPWGPDSGANVLTF
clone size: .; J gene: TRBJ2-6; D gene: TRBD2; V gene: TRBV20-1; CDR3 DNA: TGCAGTGCTAGTCACGGGGGACTAGCTGGGGCCAACGTCCTGACTTTC; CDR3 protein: CSASHGGLAGANVLTF
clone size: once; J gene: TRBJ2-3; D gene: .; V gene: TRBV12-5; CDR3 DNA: TGTGCTAGTGGTTTGCTCGATACGCAGTATTTT; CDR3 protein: CASGLLDTQYF
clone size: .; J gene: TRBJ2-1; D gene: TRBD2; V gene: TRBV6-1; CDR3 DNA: TGTGCCAGCAGTGAGTTTCTAGCGGGCTCCTACAATGAGCAGTTCTTC; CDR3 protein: CASSEFLAGSYNEQFF
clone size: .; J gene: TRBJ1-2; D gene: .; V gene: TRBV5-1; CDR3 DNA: TGCGCCAGCAGCTTCTCCTCGACAGCCCCCTATGGCTACACCTTC; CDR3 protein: CASSFSSTAPYGYTF
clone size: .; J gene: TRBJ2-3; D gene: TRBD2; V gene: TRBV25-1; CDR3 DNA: TGTGCCTCAGGACTAGCGGGAGCAGATACGCAGTATTTT; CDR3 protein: CASGLAGADTQYF
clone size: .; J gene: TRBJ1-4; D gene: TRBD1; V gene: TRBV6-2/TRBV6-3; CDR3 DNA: TGTGCCAGCAGTTCCCCGGGACAGGGGACTAATGAAAAACTGTTTTTT; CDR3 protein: CASSSPGQGTNEKLFF
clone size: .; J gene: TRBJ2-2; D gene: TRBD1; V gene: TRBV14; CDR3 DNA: TGTGCCAGCAGCCAAGTCCCCGGACAGGCGGTTGGGGAGCTGTTTTTT; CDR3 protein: CASSQVPGQAVGELFF
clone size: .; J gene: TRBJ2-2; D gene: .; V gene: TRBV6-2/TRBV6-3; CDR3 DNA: TGTGCCAGCAGTTATCCCCCCTTCGCCGGGACTACCGGGGAGCTGTTTTTT; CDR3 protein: CASSYPPFAGTTGELFF
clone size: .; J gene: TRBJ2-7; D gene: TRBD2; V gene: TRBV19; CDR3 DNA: TGTGCCAGTAGTATCCGGACTAGCGGGCGATACGAGCAGTACTTC; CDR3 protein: CASSIRTSGRYEQYF
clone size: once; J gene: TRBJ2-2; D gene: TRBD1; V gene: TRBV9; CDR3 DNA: TGTGCCAGCAGCTGGACAGGGAACACCGGGGAGCTGTTTTTT; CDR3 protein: CASSWTGNTGELFF
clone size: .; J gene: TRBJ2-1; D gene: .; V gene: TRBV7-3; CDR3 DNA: TGTGCCAGCAGCCTGACAGGAGAATCCTACAATGAGCAGTTCTTC; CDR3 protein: CASSLTGESYNEQFF
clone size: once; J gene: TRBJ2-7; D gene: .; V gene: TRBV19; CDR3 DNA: TGTGCCAGTAGTAGAGGCAGCGAGCAGTACTTC; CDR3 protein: CASSRGSEQYF
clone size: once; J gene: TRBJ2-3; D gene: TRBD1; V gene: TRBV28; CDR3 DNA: TGTGCCAGCAGTTTAGTAATAGGGACAGAACTACCGTCAGATACGCAGTATTTT; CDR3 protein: CASSLVIGTELPSDTQYF
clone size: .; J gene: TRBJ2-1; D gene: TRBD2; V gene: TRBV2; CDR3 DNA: TGTGCCAGCAGGTTAGAGCCGGGACTAGCGGGAGAAGGGGCATACAATGAGCAGTTCTTC; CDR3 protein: CASRLEPGLAGEGAYNEQFF
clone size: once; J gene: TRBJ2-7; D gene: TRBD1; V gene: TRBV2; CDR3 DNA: TGTGCCAGCAGTGAGACAGGGGAGAATCGAGAGCAGTACTTC; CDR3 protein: CASSETGENREQYF
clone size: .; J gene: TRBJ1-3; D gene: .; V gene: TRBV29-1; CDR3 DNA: TGCAGCGTCGGGGAGGGGAAGAACACCATATATTTT; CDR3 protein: CSVGEGKNTIYF
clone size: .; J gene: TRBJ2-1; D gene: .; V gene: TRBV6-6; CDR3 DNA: TGTGCCACCCTCTTATCCTACAATGAGCAGTTCTTC; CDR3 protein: CATLLSYNEQFF
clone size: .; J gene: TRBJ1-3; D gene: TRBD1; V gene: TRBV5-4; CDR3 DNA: TGTGCCAGCAGCACGGACAGGGGGCCCTACACTGGAAACACCATATATTTT; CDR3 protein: CASSTDRGPYTGNTIYF
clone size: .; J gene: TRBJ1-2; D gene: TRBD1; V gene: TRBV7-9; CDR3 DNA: TGTGCCAGCAGCCGGGACAGGGGGTATGGCTACACCTTC; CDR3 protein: CASSRDRGYGYTF
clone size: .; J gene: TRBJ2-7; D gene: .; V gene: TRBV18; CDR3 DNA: TGTGCCAGCTCAGCGGGACCCTACGAGCAGTACTTC; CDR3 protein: CASSAGPYEQYF
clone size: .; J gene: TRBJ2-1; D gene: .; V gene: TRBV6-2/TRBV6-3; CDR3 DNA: TGTGCCAGCAGTCGGACTACCTCCTACAATGAGCAGTTCTTC; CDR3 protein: CASSRTTSYNEQFF
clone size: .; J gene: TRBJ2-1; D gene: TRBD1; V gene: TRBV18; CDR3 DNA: TGTGCCAGCTCACCCGACAGGGTTTACAATGAGCAGTTCTTC; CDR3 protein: CASSPDRVYNEQFF
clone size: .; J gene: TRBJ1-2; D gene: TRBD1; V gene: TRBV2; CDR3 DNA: TGTGCCAGCAGTGAACGACAGGGGGCTGGCTACACCTTC; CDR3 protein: CASSERQGAGYTF
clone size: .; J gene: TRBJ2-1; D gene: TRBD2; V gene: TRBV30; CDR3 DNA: TGTGCCTGCTTGAAGGGAGCGGGAGGGCTAAATGAGCAGTTCTTC; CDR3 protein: CACLKGAGGLNEQFF
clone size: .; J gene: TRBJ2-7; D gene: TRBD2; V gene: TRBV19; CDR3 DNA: TGTGCCAGTCAGCGGGACTGGCAAGGCGAGCAGTACTTC; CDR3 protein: CASQRDWQGEQYF
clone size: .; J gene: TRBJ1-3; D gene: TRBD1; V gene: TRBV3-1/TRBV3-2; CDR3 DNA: TGTGCCAGCAGCCGCACAGGGGACCCTTCTGGAAACACCATATATTTT; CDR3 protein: CASSRTGDPSGNTIYF
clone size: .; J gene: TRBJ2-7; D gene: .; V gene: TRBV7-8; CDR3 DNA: TGTGCCAGCAGCTCCGAATTGTCTGCCAGCTCCTACGAGCAGTACTTC; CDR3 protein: CASSSELSASSYEQYF
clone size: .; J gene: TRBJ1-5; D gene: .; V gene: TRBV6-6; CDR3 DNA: TGTGCCAGCAGTTACAAGGACAGTTATAGCAATCAGCCCCAGCATTTT; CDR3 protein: CASSYKDSYSNQPQHF
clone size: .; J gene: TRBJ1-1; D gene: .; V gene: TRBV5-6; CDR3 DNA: TGTGCCAGCAGCCTAGGACAGCAAACGAACACTGAAGCTTTCTTT; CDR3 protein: CASSLGQQTNTEAFF
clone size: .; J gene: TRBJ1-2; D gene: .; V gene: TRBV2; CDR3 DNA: TGTGCCAGCAGGGAGGTGGGCTACACCTTC; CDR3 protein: CASREVGYTF
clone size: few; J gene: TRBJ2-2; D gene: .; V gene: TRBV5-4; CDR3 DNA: TGTGCCAGCAGCCGCGGAGAGACTGGGGAGCTGTTTTTT; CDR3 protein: CASSRGETGELFF